This T cell receptor (beta chain) came from a study of T-cell reconstitution after alpha-beta-depleted transplantation in children. Study-wide findings and caveats: Expanded clones from the graft, numbering several hundred, reportedly supplied alpha-beta T cells about two months after transplant. Once a year had passed after transplant, T-cell counts and diversity came mostly from newly produced T cells. The high TCRbeta diversity at day 60 in some patients came from surviving recipient T cells and thymic progenitors.

This sample's TCRbeta library carried unique molecular identifier barcodes. TCRdb re-derived calls from the PCR reads in MiXCR, one entry per CDR3 protein. In the table there are fewer than 1 million distinct CDR3 sequences, about 16% of which are singletons. The ends lost 3 bases at V and 0 bases at J; junction bases unmatched: 9. This CDR3 is 17 amino acids long. Germline V CDR1 and CDR2: SEHNR, FQNEAQ (reference sequence). This clonotype was recorded many times. Its antigen is undetermined. The V gene is TRBV7-9, the J gene TRBJ2-5, with TRBD2 matching 8 bases. This receptor was taken from a male patient younger than 18 who had a stem cell transplant for acute lymphoblastic leukemia, so the T cells may come from the graft donor. Sequencing was performed on PBMCs, mostly from graft donor cells, taken 360 days after TCRalphabeta/CD19-depleted stem cell transplant. The DNA for the CDR3 is TGTGCCAGCAGCTTGGGAATCCGGGAGGGCCACCAAGAGACCCAGTACTTC. Translation: CASSLGIREGHQETQYF. The entire variable domain, with the rest obtained from reference TRBV7-9 and TRBJ2-5, is as follows: DTGVSQNPRHKITKRGQNVTFRCDPISEHNRLYWYRQTLGQGPEFLTYFQNEAQLEKSRLLSDRFSAERPKGSFSTLEIQRTEQGDSAMYLCASSLGIREGHQETQYFGPGTRLLVL.